These 2 T cell receptor beta chains were sequenced from one sample in a study of chronic HIV infection and antiretroviral therapy (dated by TCRdb to about 2015). Libraries came from 5' RACE. The sequencer listed for this sample is Illumina MiSeq. TCRdb reprocessed the public reads (quality trimming at Q25 with fastp, clone calling with MiXCR) and kept in-frame beta chains. Records with the same CDR3 protein are collapsed into one entry carrying the most frequent genes and DNA. Present in this sample are over 40,000 distinct CDR3 sequences, about 18% of which were seen just once. Of the sample, under 3.5% is held by the ten largest clones. The sequencing input was peripheral blood. These receptors were collected from an adult who had HIV and had not received antiretroviral therapy, or was an uninfected healthy control (not recorded which).

This clonotype has more than one count but fewer than ten. This chain links TRBV7-2 with TRBJ2-3; TRBD2 is a possible D gene (6 bases). Trimming shortened V by 1 base and J by 5 bases, and 13 bases separated the two germline ends. From germline, CDR1 is SGHTA and CDR2 FQGNSA. The length of the CDR3 is 15 residues. Here the CDR3 reads CASSLDGSDGDTQYF. DNA for the CDR3: TGTGCCAGCAGCTTAGACGGGAGTGATGGAGATACGCAGTATTTT. The full variable domain, completed using reference TRBV7-2 and TRBJ2-3, is GAGVSQSPSNKVTEKGKDVELRCDPISGHTALYWYRQSLGQGLEFLIYFQGNSAPDKSGLPSDRFSAERTGGSVSTLTIQRTQQEDSAVYLCASSLDGSDGDTQYFGPGTRLTVL.

V and J are TRBV28 and TRBJ1-6, with D possibly being TRBD1 (5 bases). From germline, CDR1 is MDHEN and CDR2 SYDVKM. The CDR3 is 14 amino acids. V lost 6 bases and J lost 10, with 16 bases in between. CDR3 in amino acids: CASRLGQGDSPLHF. CDR3 nucleotides: TGTGCCAGCAGACTCGGACAAGGGGACTCACCCCTCCACTTT.